This entry lists 30 T cell receptor beta chains sequenced from one sample in a study of blood T cell repertoires in COVID-19. This table comes from immunoSEQ multiplex PCR, and its TCRdb copy is limited to in-frame clones, with some not included. The repertoire has approximately 490,000 clones, about 88% of them found once; the top ten carry 7% to 10%. The sequenced sample was PBMCs or T cells enriched from blood (not recorded which). All receptors come from a woman aged 55-69 years who had recovered from COVID-19.

A word on this clone: The sample carries other DNA sequences with the same CDR3. The chain couples TRBV5-1 to TRBJ2-2; D gene unclear. Germline V gene data show CDR1 as SGHRS and CDR2 as YFSETQ. There are 16 residues in the CDR3. V was cut by 1 base and J by 1 base, with 11 bases left in between. The chain's CDR3 is CASSLRASGNTGELFF. As DNA, the CDR3 is TGCGCCAGCAGCTTGAGAGCTTCAGGGAACACCGGGGAGCTGTTTTTT.

This chain connects TRBV13 to TRBJ1-2; 8 nucleotides align to TRBD1. Germline loops: CDR1 PRHDT, CDR2 FYEKMQ (reference sequence). CDR3 size: 14 residues. After removal of 5 bases from V and 7 bases from J, the junction contained 9 bases not matched to a gene. CDR3 coding DNA: TGTGCCAGCAGCCGCTCTGGACAGGGCTCTGGCTACACCTTC. It translates to CASSRSGQGSGYTF.

The chain links TRBV4-1 to TRBJ2-1; D possibly corresponds to TRBD2 (7 bases). Germline V gives CDR1 MGHRA, CDR2 YSYEKL. CDR3 length: 19 residues. The ends were cut back, 0 bases at V and 8 bases at J, with 26 bases in the middle. The CDR3 DNA is TGCGCCAGCAGCCAAGAGGGACTGCGGGGGCCTAATCGGATCCATGAGCAGTTCTTC. Protein sequence: CASSQEGLRGPNRIHEQFF.

V is TRBV18 and J is TRBJ2-5; D unresolved. Trimming cost V 3 bases and J 1 base, with 3 bases left between them. CDR1 is KGHSH and CDR2 is LQKENI in the germline V gene. The CDR3 length is 12 residues. The CDR3 reads CASSPSQETQYF. The CDR3 nucleotides read TGTGCCAGCTCACCCTCCCAAGAGACCCAGTACTTC.

In this sample, this clone turned up once. This rearrangement joins TRBV7-6 to TRBJ1-3, with 9 bases aligning to TRBD1. Trimming cost V 6 bases and J 5 bases; bases outside gene matches: 8. This CDR3 region has 15 residues. The germline V gene encodes CDR1 SGHVS and CDR2 FNYEAQ. This CDR3 is CASRPGTGTRNTIYF. The CDR3 nucleotides read TGTGCCAGCAGGCCCGGGACAGGGACGAGAAACACCATATATTTT.

The chain links TRBV5-4 to TRBJ2-7, with TRBD2 identical over 7 bases. V dropped 7 bases and J dropped 3; count of bases not matched to a gene: 4. Germline-derived CDR1 and CDR2 are SGHNT and YYREEE (reference sequence). This CDR3 comprises 12 residues. CDR3 region: CASGLAGYEQYF. The CDR3 DNA reads TGTGCCAGCGGATTAGCGGGCTACGAGCAGTACTTC.

This rearrangement joins TRBV9 to TRBJ1-2, with unresolved D. The V end was cut by 4 bases, the J end by 8 bases, with 18 bases between. The CDR3 is made up of 14 amino acids. Germline V lookup: CDR1 SGDLS, CDR2 YYNGEE. The CDR3 is CASSPLAGPWGYTF. Here the CDR3 DNA reads TGTGCCAGCAGCCCCCTGGCAGGCCCCTGGGGCTACACCTTC.

The chain recombines TRBV4-2 with TRBJ2-4; 9 bases are a match to TRBD2. V gave up 1 base and J gave up 8 bases; unmatched junction bases: 12. The CDR3 extends over 17 amino acids. Germline loops: CDR1 LGHNA, CDR2 YNFKEQ. This chain's CDR3 is CASSQGAGGGWGDIQYF. The CDR3 coding sequence is TGTGCCAGCAGCCAAGGAGCGGGGGGCGGCTGGGGAGACATTCAGTACTTC.

This clone came up once. V is TRBV27 and J is TRBJ2-3; TRBD2 matches 8 bases. This CDR3 has 16 amino acids. V lost 2 bases, J lost 6 bases, and 10 bases stayed unmatched. Germline CDR1 MNHEY, CDR2 SMNVEV (reference sequence). The CDR3 is CASSLEGGGPPDTQYF. DNA of the CDR3: TGTGCCAGCAGTTTAGAGGGCGGGGGGCCCCCGGATACGCAGTATTTT.

This chain joins TRBV24-1 and TRBJ2-3; a possible D gene is TRBD1 (5 bases). The CDR3 extends over 15 amino acids. Trimming stripped 1 base from V and 3 bases from J, with 10 bases between. Germline CDR1 reads KGHDR; CDR2 reads SFDVKD. The CDR3, as DNA: TGTGCCACCAGTGATTTTCGGCCAGGGACAGATACGCAGTATTTT. It specifies CATSDFRPGTDTQYF.

This rearrangement joins TRBV27 to TRBJ2-6; D gene ambiguous. Trimming took off 7 bases at V and 1 base at J, with 11 bases between the two ends. Germline lookup yields CDR1 MNHEY and CDR2 SMNVEV (reference sequence). This CDR3 region has 15 residues. The CDR3 DNA follows: TGTGCCAGCAAACTCGTCGAGTCTGGGGCCAACGTCCTGACTTTC. Protein product: CASKLVESGANVLTF.

The rearrangement uses TRBV29-1 and TRBJ1-4; 8 bases are shared with TRBD1. Trimming cost V 1 base and J 0 bases; bases outside gene matches: 1. CDR1 and CDR2 (germline): SQVTM, ANQGSEA. The CDR3 loop spans 15 amino acids. CDR3 DNA sequence: TGCAGCGTTGAAGCACAGGGGGCAACTAATGAAAAACTGTTTTTT. It specifies CSVEAQGATNEKLFF.

The chain combines TRBV11-2 with TRBJ2-1, with 10 positions matching TRBD2. The CDR3 is 16 amino acids. V trimming: 5 bases; J trimming: 10 bases; junction bases outside the gene matches: 14. Germline V gene data show CDR1 as SGHAT and CDR2 as FQNNGV. The chain's CDR3 is CASSPPTSGRYLEQFF. CDR3 DNA sequence: TGTGCCAGCAGCCCCCCGACTAGCGGGCGGTATTTGGAGCAGTTCTTC.

This chain links TRBV4-1 with TRBJ2-7; D might be TRBD2 (5 bases). The CDR3 is made up of 15 amino acids. Per the germline V gene, CDR1 is MGHRA and CDR2 is YSYEKL. The ends were cut back, 0 bases at V and 3 bases at J, with 12 bases in the middle. This CDR3 is CASSQDRSSVYEQYF. DNA for the CDR3: TGCGCCAGCAGCCAAGATCGGAGTAGCGTCTACGAGCAGTACTTC.

The V gene is TRBV29-1, the J gene TRBJ2-2; 7 bases are a match to TRBD2. CDR1 is SQVTM, CDR2 ANQGSEA, per germline. The CDR3 covers 14 residues. J gave up 0 bases and V 5 bases, and 3 bases lay outside the gene matches. DNA of the CDR3: TGCAGCGTTCCGCGGGGGACGAACACCGGGGAGCTGTTTTTT. Its translation: CSVPRGTNTGELFF.

The count of this clone is one. The V call is TRBV4-1, the J call TRBJ1-2; D might be TRBD1 (5 bases). The germline CDR1 and CDR2 sequences are MGHRA and YSYEKL. Between the trimmed V and J ends, which lost 0 bases and 6 bases, there was a span of 20 bases. The CDR3 has 17 residues. The CDR3 is CASSQERNSPGWNGYTF. DNA for the CDR3: TGCGCCAGCAGCCAAGAAAGGAATTCGCCAGGGTGGAATGGCTACACCTTC.

The V gene is TRBV12-3 or TRBV12-4, the J gene TRBJ1-2; D unclear. There are 13 residues in the CDR3. V lost 3 bases, J lost 13 bases, and 18 bases lay in between. CDR3 sequence: CASSFLGPHAGTF. The CDR3 region has the DNA TGTGCCAGCAGTTTTCTAGGGCCCCATGCGGGCACCTTC.

The chain carries TRBV7-9 and TRBJ1-2, with D unresolved. Trimming took off 5 bases at V and 5 bases at J, with 18 bases between the two ends. The CDR3 is 15 amino acids. In germline, CDR1 is SEHNR, CDR2 FQNEAQ (reference sequence). Here the CDR3 DNA reads TGTGCCAGCAGCGCCGACTGGGAGAAAGGGTATGGCTACACCTTC. It codes for CASSADWEKGYGYTF.

This clone was counted a single time. The V and J genes are TRBV5-4 and TRBJ1-6; D is perhaps TRBD1 (5 bases). Germline CDR1 and CDR2: SGHNT and YYREEE (reference sequence). V was shortened by 0 bases and J by 7 bases, with 5 bases between the two germline ends. This CDR3 contains 13 residues. Written as DNA, the CDR3 is TGTGCCAGCAGCTTGGAGGGGAATTCACCCCTCCACTTT. Protein product: CASSLEGNSPLHF.

V gene TRBV6-5 combines with J gene TRBJ2-7; TRBD1 aligns across 9 bases. V shed 4 bases, J shed 3 bases, and the junction held 7 bases outside the gene matches. The CDR3 has 15 amino acids. Germline loops: CDR1 MNHEY, CDR2 SVGAGI. The CDR3 protein is CASSSGGTGNYEQYV. CDR3 coding DNA: TGTGCCAGCAGTTCGGGCGGGACAGGGAACTACGAGCAGTACGTC.

The J gene is TRBJ1-1, the V gene TRBV28, with a weak D call TRBD1 (5 bases). This CDR3 contains 12 residues. Trimming took off 3 bases at V and 7 bases at J, with 9 bases between the two ends. The germline V gene has CDR1 MDHEN and CDR2 SYDVKM. Here the CDR3 DNA reads TGTGCCAGCAGTTTGGGGCTCCGTGAAGCTTTCTTT. It specifies CASSLGLREAFF. Drawing the rest from reference TRBV28 and TRBJ1-1, the complete variable domain is DVKVTQSSRYLVKRTGEKVFLECVQDMDHENMFWYRQDPGLGLRLIYFSYDVKMKEKGDIPEGYSVSREKKERFSLILESASTNQTSMYLCASSLGLREAFFGQGTRLTVV.

The CDR3 region is CASSGQYQETQYF. CDR3 coding DNA: TGTGCCAGCAGTGGACAGTACCAAGAGACCCAGTACTTC. The chain recombines TRBV2 with TRBJ2-5; perhaps TRBD1 as D (5 bases). V lost 4 bases and J lost 0, with 6 bases in between. CDR1 is SNHLY and CDR2 is FYNNEI in the germline V gene. This CDR3 comprises 13 residues.

The sample holds one count of this clone. The rearrangement links TRBV10-1 to TRBJ2-3; weak D call: TRBD1 (5 bases). CDR1 is WNHNN, CDR2 SYGVQD, per germline (reference sequence). V lost 0 bases, J lost 1 base, and 8 bases lay in between. The CDR3 runs to 15 residues. The CDR3 protein is CASSESRVGTDTQYF. The CDR3 DNA follows: TGCGCCAGCAGTGAGTCCAGGGTAGGCACAGATACGCAGTATTTT.

The chain carries TRBV7-5 and TRBJ1-5. TRBV7-5 has pseudogene status. The CDR3 consists of 18 residues. CDR3 sequence (DNA): TGTGCCAGAAGCCCCCGGGGAACCTGCCTTCGAAGGAATCAGCCCCAGCATTTT. This codes for CARSPRGTCLRRNQPQHF.

The chain employs TRBV25-1 and TRBJ1-1; D remains unclear. V was trimmed by 0 bases and J by 7 bases, leaving 3 bases between them. The CDR3 is 11 residues long. The germline V gene encodes CDR1 MGHDK and CDR2 SYGVNS. The CDR3 DNA reads as TGTGCCAGCAGTGAATACGGTGAAGCTTTCTTT. Translating it yields CASSEYGEAFF.

This chain links TRBV29-1 with TRBJ1-4; D ambiguous. Germline assignment: CDR1 SQVTM and CDR2 ANQGSEA. The V end lost 1 base, the J end lost 8 bases, and 11 bases lay between the germline ends. There are 13 residues in the CDR3. As DNA, the CDR3 is TGCAGCGTTGAAGGAAAGGCGGGGGAAAAACTGTTTTTT. Translating it yields CSVEGKAGEKLFF.

The V and J genes are TRBV4-1 and TRBJ2-3, with a weak D call TRBD2 (5 bases). V dropped 1 base and J dropped 2 bases, with 7 bases sitting between them. CDR1 is MGHRA, CDR2 YSYEKL, per germline. CDR3 length: 14 residues. CDR3 protein: CASSQGLATDTQYF. Here the CDR3 DNA reads TGCGCCAGCAGCCAAGGCCTAGCCACAGATACGCAGTATTTT.

CDR3 residues: CASSLGSGLETQYF. The DNA for the CDR3 is TGTGCCAGCAGCTTAGGGAGCGGGTTAGAGACCCAGTACTTC. The V call is TRBV11-2, the J call TRBJ2-5, with D maybe TRBD2 (6 bases). The V end lost 1 base, the J end lost 4 bases, and 10 bases lay between the germline ends. There are 14 residues in the CDR3. CDR1 and CDR2 from the germline V gene are SGHAT and FQNNGV.

This rearrangement joins TRBV7-6 to TRBJ1-4; 7 nucleotides line up with TRBD1. Unmatched junction bases numbered 3, after V lost 5 bases and J lost 0 bases. The germline CDR1 and CDR2 sequences are SGHVS and FNYEAQ. The CDR3 is 15 residues long. For the CDR3, the DNA is TGTGCCAGCAGCCGGGGGACAGCAACTAATGAAAAACTGTTTTTT. This gives the protein CASSRGTATNEKLFF.

V is TRBV2 and J is TRBJ1-6, with D unresolved. V was cut by 4 bases and J by 7 bases, with 11 bases left in between. Germline V CDR1 and CDR2: SNHLY, FYNNEI. The CDR3 is 14 amino acids. As DNA, the CDR3 is TGTGCCAGCAGTGTAAATCAGAAAAATTCACCCCTCCACTTT. Translated: CASSVNQKNSPLHF. Based on the CDR3 plus reference TRBV2 and TRBJ1-6, the full variable domain is EPEVTQTPSHQVTQMGQEVILRCVPISNHLYFYWYRQILGQKVEFLVSFYNNEISEKSEIFDDQFSVERPDGSNFTLKIRSTKLEDSAMYFCASSVNQKNSPLHFGNGTRLTVT.